The rows below give T cell receptor beta chains drawn from one sample of a study of T cell responses to AZD1222 COVID-19 vaccine. Assay used: immunoSEQ multiplex PCR; TCRdb lists only in-frame clones, some missing. The data contain some 140,000 clones, 90% of them singletons. Sequenced here: peripheral blood, sampled on day 0 of AZD1222 vaccination. The receptors come from an adult in good health. Each CDR3 is given with its conserved first and last residue. A D gene is named only where the DNA matches it firmly. Clone sizes are given selectively: once, few, many, or a class where the clone is expanded.

v_gene	abundance	d_gene	j_gene	CDR3aa	CDR3nt
TRBV5-4	.	.	TRBJ2-1	CASSLEGGGDEQFF	TGTGCCAGCAGCTTGGAGGGGGGGGGTGACGAGCAGTTCTTC
TRBV6-5	.	TRBD1	TRBJ1-1	CASSTGEGANTEAFF	TGTGCCAGCAGCACAGGGGAAGGGGCGAACACTGAAGCTTTCTTT
TRBV7-8	.	.	TRBJ1-1	CASSLTGNTEAFF	TGTGCCAGCAGCCTTACAGGGAACACTGAAGCTTTCTTT
TRBV24-1	once	.	TRBJ2-3	CATSDLGPGRTDTQYF	TGTGCCACCAGTGATTTGGGACCCGGGAGAACAGATACGCAGTATTTT
TRBV5-6	.	TRBD2	TRBJ2-7	CASSSPGPRGGEQYF	TGTGCCAGCAGCTCACCGGGACCCCGGGGAGGGGAGCAGTACTTC
TRBV18	.	.	TRBJ2-5	CASSPPGRLRETQYF	TGTGCCAGCTCACCACCGGGAAGGTTGCGGGAGACCCAGTACTTC
TRBV28	.	TRBD1	TRBJ2-3	CAIRDRGDFRDTQYF	TGTGCCATCCGGGACAGGGGGGACTTCAGAGATACGCAGTATTTT
TRBV5-1	.	.	TRBJ1-1	CASSPGGGTEAFF	TGCGCCAGCAGCCCCGGGGGGGGCACTGAAGCTTTCTTT
TRBV12-5	few	.	TRBJ2-1	CASGLESEQFF	TGTGCTAGTGGTTTGGAGAGTGAGCAGTTCTTC
TRBV2	.	TRBD2	TRBJ2-7	CATRTSGLYEQYF	TGTGCCACCCGGACTAGCGGGTTATACGAGCAGTACTTC
TRBV5-1	.	TRBD2	TRBJ2-7	CASSLAAASGGGTSYEQYF	TGCGCCAGCAGCTTGGCCGCGGCTAGCGGGGGGGGAACATCCTACGAGCAGTACTTC
TRBV28	.	.	TRBJ2-7	CASRTGTLQPGQYF	TGTGCCAGCAGGACTGGGACACTCCAACCTGGGCAGTACTTC
TRBV4-1	.	TRBD1	TRBJ1-3	CASSREPGQGAQFSGNTIYF	TGCGCCAGCAGTCGAGAACCGGGACAGGGGGCTCAATTCTCTGGAAACACCATATATTTT
TRBV3-1/TRBV3-2	.	.	TRBJ2-5	CASSQATRAPTQYF	TGTGCCAGCAGCCAAGCGACGCGGGCACCGACCCAGTACTTC
TRBV6-5	.	.	TRBJ2-7	CASSRGGGQYF	TGTGCCAGCAGTCGGGGTGGGGGGCAGTACTTC
TRBV29-1	.	.	TRBJ2-7	CSVEFGGKSSYEQYF	TGCAGCGTGGAATTTGGGGGGAAGAGCTCCTACGAGCAGTACTTC
TRBV29-1	.	.	TRBJ1-2	CSVEEEEGVYGYTF	TGCAGCGTTGAAGAGGAGGAAGGGGTCTATGGCTACACCTTC
TRBV10-3	.	.	TRBJ1-1	CAISAPLMNTEAFF	TGTGCCATCAGTGCCCCTCTTATGAACACTGAAGCTTTCTTT
TRBV7-7	.	.	TRBJ1-3	CASSLVTATSGNTIYF	TGTGCTAGCAGCTTAGTGACAGCCACCTCTGGAAACACCATATATTTT
TRBV4-2	.	.	TRBJ2-1	CASSQDLEGPIYNEQFF	TGTGCCAGCAGCCAAGATCTGGAAGGACCTATCTACAATGAGCAGTTCTTC
TRBV27	.	TRBD2	TRBJ2-3	CASSPASGRALADTQYF	TGTGCCAGCAGCCCAGCTAGCGGGAGGGCCTTGGCAGATACGCAGTATTTT
TRBV3-1/TRBV3-2	.	.	TRBJ1-6	CASSQVFVDSPLHF	TGTGCCAGCAGCCAAGTGTTCGTCGACTCACCCCTCCACTTT
TRBV7-8	.	TRBD1	TRBJ1-1	CASSARDRQNTEAFF	TGTGCCAGCAGCGCAAGGGACAGGCAGAACACTGAAGCTTTCTTT
TRBV15	.	.	TRBJ1-6	CATGSSYNSPLHF	TGTGCCACCGGGAGCTCCTATAATTCACCCCTCCACTTT
TRBV5-1	.	.	TRBJ2-5	CASSSPGRNQETQYF	TGCGCCAGCAGCTCCCCGGGACGGAACCAAGAGACCCAGTACTTC
TRBV28	.	TRBD1	TRBJ1-4	CASRGTGWNEKLFF	TGTGCCAGCAGGGGGACAGGCTGGAATGAAAAACTGTTTTTT
TRBV5-6	once	.	TRBJ1-2	CASSQPGTAEGYTF	TGTGCCAGCAGCCAACCGGGGACGGCGGAGGGCTACACCTTC
TRBV10-3	.	.	TRBJ1-5	CAISGMADQNQPQHF	TGTGCCATCAGTGGTATGGCGGACCAAAATCAGCCCCAGCATTTT
TRBV27	.	.	TRBJ2-3	CASSLFRADTQYF	TGTGCCAGCAGTTTATTCAGGGCAGATACGCAGTATTTT
TRBV27	.	.	TRBJ1-1	CASSLSIGMNTEAFF	TGTGCCAGCAGTTTATCGATCGGGATGAACACTGAAGCTTTCTTT
TRBV7-2	.	.	TRBJ1-1	CASSPPQGIFPTEAFF	TGTGCCAGCAGCCCCCCTCAGGGGATCTTCCCCACTGAAGCTTTCTTT
TRBV5-1	once	TRBD2	TRBJ2-5	CASSLGASGVIQETQYF	TGCGCCAGCAGCTTGGGGGCTAGCGGGGTTATTCAAGAGACCCAGTACTTC
TRBV6-2/TRBV6-3	.	.	TRBJ2-5	CASSLPRDPEAETQYF	TGTGCCAGCAGTCTGCCCCGGGACCCGGAGGCGGAGACCCAGTACTTC
TRBV10-1	.	.	TRBJ2-5	CASSPNPQETQYF	TGCGCCAGCAGTCCGAATCCCCAAGAGACCCAGTACTTC
TRBV5-1	.	.	TRBJ1-2	CASSSTDTAHGYTF	TGCGCCAGCAGTTCGACGGACACGGCCCACGGCTACACCTTC
TRBV6-2/TRBV6-3	.	.	TRBJ1-1	CASSYLRGLDYWNTEAFF	TGTGCCAGCAGTTACCTGAGGGGACTCGACTACTGGAACACTGAAGCTTTCTTT
TRBV5-1	few	TRBD2	TRBJ2-1	CASRPPGAGVYNEQFF	TGCGCCAGCAGACCCCCAGGAGCGGGGGTATACAATGAGCAGTTCTTC
TRBV6-5	.	.	TRBJ2-2	CASSQGSNTGELFF	TGTGCCAGCAGCCAGGGTTCAAACACCGGGGAGCTGTTTTTT
TRBV7-9	.	TRBD1	TRBJ1-1	CASSRAAGQATNTEAFF	TGTGCCAGCAGCCGCGCCGCCGGACAGGCCACAAACACTGAAGCTTTCTTT
TRBV19	.	TRBD2	TRBJ2-1	CASSRTSGRASSYNEQFF	TGTGCCAGTAGTAGGACTAGCGGGAGGGCGAGCTCCTACAATGAGCAGTTCTTC
TRBV6-1	.	.	TRBJ1-2	CASSERTPRGNYGYTF	TGTGCCAGCAGTGAAAGGACCCCACGGGGTAACTATGGCTACACCTTC
TRBV10-3	.	TRBD2	TRBJ2-3	CAIDSGVTDTQYF	TGTGCCATAGATAGCGGGGTCACAGATACGCAGTATTTT
TRBV28	.	.	TRBJ1-2	CASTLTAPRGSRGYTF	TGTGCCAGCACGCTCACGGCCCCCCGGGGCTCTAGAGGCTACACCTTC
TRBV11-2	.	TRBD1	TRBJ2-2	CASSPNWDRRTGELFF	TGTGCCAGCAGCCCGAACTGGGACAGGCGCACCGGGGAGCTGTTTTTT
TRBV11-1	.	.	TRBJ2-5	CASSSVLGVKETQYF	TGTGCCAGCAGCTCCGTACTGGGGGTCAAAGAGACCCAGTACTTC
TRBV18	.	TRBD1	TRBJ1-6	CASSPRDRGPLNSPLHF	TGTGCCAGCTCACCCCGGGACAGGGGACCCCTTAATTCACCCCTCCACTTT
TRBV9	.	.	TRBJ2-1	CASSVGADGAGNEQFF	TGTGCCAGCAGCGTAGGTGCGGACGGTGCAGGGAATGAGCAGTTCTTC
TRBV11-2	.	TRBD2	TRBJ2-1	CASSSGLAGVIGNEQFF	TGTGCCAGCAGCTCCGGACTAGCGGGAGTTATTGGCAATGAGCAGTTCTTC
TRBV6-5	.	.	TRBJ1-5	CASSYLASNQPQHF	TGTGCCAGCAGTTACCTGGCGAGCAATCAGCCCCAGCATTTT
TRBV6-5	.	.	TRBJ2-7	CASSYQIGGYEQYF	TGTGCCAGCAGTTACCAGATAGGGGGTTACGAGCAGTACTTC
TRBV14	once	.	TRBJ2-7	CASSPSGGGPYEQYF	TGTGCCAGCAGCCCCAGTGGAGGAGGGCCCTACGAGCAGTACTTC
TRBV27	.	TRBD2	TRBJ2-1	CASSLVPVLAADEQFF	TGTGCCAGCAGTTTAGTCCCCGTACTAGCGGCAGATGAGCAGTTCTTC